A single sample gave rise to the 9 T cell receptor beta chains below, sequenced in a study of OX40 agonist ivuxolimab in advanced cancers. Produced via immunoSEQ multiplex PCR; TCRdb's table is partial and in-frame only. The sample lists about 54,000 clones; 84% were seen once. The source material was CD4+ or CD8+ T cells sorted from blood, sampled in a trial of the OX40 agonist ivuxolimab. Receptor source: an adult with an advanced solid tumor such as melanoma, head and neck, liver or kidney cancer.

This clone was seen just once. The chain combines TRBV7-9 with TRBJ2-7, with TRBD2 matching 9 bases. This CDR3 contains 15 residues. With 3 bases clipped from V and 5 bases from J, the junction kept 8 bases outside the gene matches. The germline V gene has CDR1 SEHNR and CDR2 FQNEAQ (reference sequence). The CDR3 protein is CASSFVGGRADEQYF. The DNA for the CDR3 is TGTGCCAGCAGCTTTGTTGGCGGGAGGGCTGACGAGCAGTACTTC.

The table lists this clone with a count of one. The J gene is TRBJ1-4, the V gene TRBV5-1; D perhaps matches TRBD1 (5 bases). In germline, CDR1 is SGHRS, CDR2 YFSETQ. Trimming left V 4 bases short and J 5 bases short, with 15 bases between. CDR3 size: 15 residues. The CDR3 DNA is TGCGCCAGCAGCACTGGACATACCCCCAATGAAAAACTGTTTTTT. Protein: CASSTGHTPNEKLFF.

The chain's CDR3 is CASSSYTGDYGYTF. The CDR3 DNA reads TGTGCCAGCAGTTCATATACAGGGGACTATGGCTACACCTTC. The J gene is TRBJ1-2, the V gene TRBV27; 7 bases line up with TRBD1. The CDR3 contains 14 residues. The J segment lost 3 bases and the V segment lost 4 bases, leaving 5 bases of the junction unmatched. Per the germline V gene, CDR1 is MNHEY and CDR2 is SMNVEV (reference sequence).

The V call is TRBV5-4, the J call TRBJ1-1; D is possibly TRBD1 (5 bases). V was pared by 1 base and J by 0 bases, with 10 bases between. CDR3 length equals 15 residues. Germline CDR1 SGHNT, CDR2 YYREEE (reference sequence). CDR3 DNA sequence: TGTGCCAGCAGCTTGTTGGGGGGGATGAACACTGAAGCTTTCTTT. Protein: CASSLLGGMNTEAFF.

The CDR3 spells CASRTLDNSPLHF. CDR3 DNA: TGTGCCAGCAGGACACTTGATAATTCACCCCTCCACTTT. The rearrangement uses TRBV27 and TRBJ1-6; D not resolved. The CDR3 is 13 amino acids. Germline CDR1 reads MNHEY; CDR2 reads SMNVEV (reference sequence). Trimming shortened V by 6 bases and J by 5 bases, and 8 bases separated the two germline ends.

The rearrangement joins TRBV19 to TRBJ1-1, with 9 bases matching TRBD1. Germline loops: CDR1 LNHDA, CDR2 SQIVND (reference sequence). The J segment lost 4 bases and the V segment lost 5 bases, leaving 8 bases of the junction unmatched. The CDR3 contains 15 residues. CDR3 sequence reads: CASSRTGAEGTEAFF. CDR3 sequence (DNA): TGTGCCAGTAGTCGGACAGGGGCGGAGGGCACTGAAGCTTTCTTT. Drawing the rest from reference TRBV19 and TRBJ1-1, the complete variable domain is DGGITQSPKYLFRKEGQNVTLSCEQNLNHDAMYWYRQDPGQGLRLIYYSQIVNDFQKGDIAEGYSVSREKKESFPLTVTSAQKNPTAFYLCASSRTGAEGTEAFFGQGTRLTVV.

This sequence joins TRBV6-6 and TRBJ2-4; D possibly corresponds to TRBD1 (5 bases). Germline assignment: CDR1 MNHNY and CDR2 SVGAGI (reference sequence). The CDR3 has 14 residues. The V gene lost 6 bases and the J gene lost 1 base, with 10 bases spanning the gap. The CDR3 coding sequence is TGTGCCAGCAGCGCAGGGCCTGCCAAAAACATTCAGTACTTC. Protein product: CASSAGPAKNIQYF.

The genes are TRBV15 and TRBJ1-2; D call uncertain. V was cut by 0 bases and J by 8 bases, with 10 bases left in between. CDR3 length: 13 residues. CDR1 LNHNV and CDR2 YYDKDF come from the germline V gene (reference sequence). The CDR3: CATSRDRREGYTF. In DNA, the CDR3 is TGTGCCACCAGCAGAGATCGGCGGGAAGGCTACACCTTC.

The J gene is TRBJ1-2, the V gene TRBV7-2; D remains unclear. Looked up from germline, CDR1 is SGHTA and CDR2 is FQGNSA. The CDR3 length is 13 residues. Trimming removed 5 bases from V and 9 bases from J, with 16 bases in between. This CDR3 is CASSLALEERYTF. The CDR3 bases are TGTGCCAGCAGCCTCGCCCTTGAGGAGCGCTACACCTTC.